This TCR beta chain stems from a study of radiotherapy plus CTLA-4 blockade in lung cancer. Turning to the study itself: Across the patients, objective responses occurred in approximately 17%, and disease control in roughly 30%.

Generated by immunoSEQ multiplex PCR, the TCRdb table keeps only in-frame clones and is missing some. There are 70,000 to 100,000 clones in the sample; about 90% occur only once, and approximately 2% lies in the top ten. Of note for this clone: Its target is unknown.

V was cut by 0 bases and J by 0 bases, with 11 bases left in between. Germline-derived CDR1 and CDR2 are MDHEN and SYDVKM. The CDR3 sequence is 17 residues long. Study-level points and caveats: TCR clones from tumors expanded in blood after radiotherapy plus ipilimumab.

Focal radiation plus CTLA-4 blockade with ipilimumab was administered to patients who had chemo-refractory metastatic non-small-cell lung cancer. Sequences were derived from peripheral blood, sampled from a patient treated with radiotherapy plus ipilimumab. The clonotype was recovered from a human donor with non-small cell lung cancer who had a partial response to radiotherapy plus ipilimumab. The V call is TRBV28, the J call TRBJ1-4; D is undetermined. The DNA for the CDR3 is TGTGCCAGCAGTTTATGGGGCGGGGATTCAACTAATGAAAAACTGTTTTTT. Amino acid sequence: CASSLWGGDSTNEKLFF.